These T cell receptor beta chains were read from a single sample in a study of regulatory T cells in long-lasting Graves disease. Via MiXCR, TCRdb re-called the multiplex PCR reads, giving one row per CDR3 protein. The repertoire has about 620,000 distinct CDR3 sequences, roughly 15% of them found once; the top ten carry approximately 18%. This sample also appeared in a second study, on T cells in Graves' hyperthyroidism and ophthalmopathy.

The specimen comprised peripheral blood mononuclear cells (PBMCs), sampled at new diagnosis, from a patient treated with antithyroid drugs. These receptors were taken from a woman between 25 and 40 years old with Graves disease. Both conserved end residues are part of each CDR3. D genes are given only for firm matches. For some rows the clone size is stated as once, few or many, or as a class when expanded; others skip it.

V gene,clone size,J gene,D gene,CDR3 protein,CDR3 DNA
TRBV2,few,TRBJ1-6,.,CASCYRSNSPLHF,TGTGCCAGCTGTTACAGGTCGAATTCACCCCTCCACTTT
TRBV19,.,TRBJ1-2,.,CASTSVDYGYTF,TGTGCCAGTACTTCTGTTGACTATGGCTACACCTTC
TRBV27,many,TRBJ2-7,TRBD1,CASARATGSKIEQYF,TGTGCCAGCGCAAGGGCGACAGGGAGCAAAATCGAGCAGTACTTC
TRBV6-2/TRBV6-3,.,TRBJ1-6,.,CASREGRSHNSPLHF,TGTGCCAGCAGGGAAGGACGGTCTCATAATTCACCCCTCCACTTT
TRBV5-1,many,TRBJ2-5,.,CASSLGYQIGETQYF,TGCGCCAGCAGCTTGGGCTATCAGATCGGCGAGACCCAGTACTTC
TRBV2,many,TRBJ1-2,.,CASSEGLNYGYTF,TGTGCCAGCAGTGAGGGACTAAACTATGGCTACACCTTC
TRBV30,many,TRBJ1-1,.,CAWSVRGLGTEAFF,TGTGCCTGGAGTGTCCGAGGGTTGGGAACTGAAGCTTTCTTT
TRBV14,.,TRBJ1-2,.,CASSQEKMGSTGYTF,TGTGCCAGCAGCCAAGAGAAAATGGGGTCTACTGGCTACACCTTC
TRBV5-1,many,TRBJ2-1,.,CASSLGGREYNEQFF,TGCGCCAGCAGCTTGGGTGGGAGAGAATACAATGAGCAGTTCTTC
TRBV5-1,few,TRBJ2-5,TRBD2,CASSSTSGKGETQYF,TGCGCCAGCAGCTCGACTAGCGGGAAGGGAGAGACCCAGTACTTC
TRBV20-1,.,TRBJ2-7,TRBD2,CSARGTSGAYYEQYF,TGCAGTGCTAGAGGGACTAGCGGGGCTTACTACGAGCAGTACTTC
TRBV7-9,.,TRBJ1-1,.,CASSRDRSAFF,TGTGCCAGCAGCCGTGATAGGAGCGCTTTCTTT
TRBV18,.,TRBJ2-3,TRBD1,CASSPIQGVTDTQYF,TGTGCCAGCTCACCAATACAGGGGGTCACAGATACGCAGTATTTT
TRBV7-2,.,TRBJ2-2,.,CASSRRSGDTGELFF,TGTGCCAGCAGCCGGCGGTCGGGGGACACCGGGGAGCTGTTTTTT
TRBV4-1,.,TRBJ2-2,.,CASSQVDRVTGELFF,TGCGCCAGCAGCCAAGTGGACAGAGTTACCGGGGAGCTGTTTTTT
TRBV12-3/TRBV12-4,.,TRBJ1-2,.,CASSLVYMEDYGYTF,TGTGCCAGCAGTTTGGTGTATATGGAAGACTATGGCTACACCTTC
TRBV5-1,few,TRBJ2-7,TRBD1,CASSGTGPGFHEQYF,TGCGCCAGCTCCGGGACAGGCCCTGGGTTCCACGAGCAGTACTTC
TRBV28,many,TRBJ2-7,.,CASSLYRVHEQYF,TGTGCCAGCAGTTTGTACAGGGTCCACGAGCAGTACTTC
TRBV9,few,TRBJ2-2,TRBD2,CASSVGSGRDTGELFF,TGTGCCAGCAGCGTAGGCAGCGGGAGAGACACCGGGGAGCTGTTTTTT
TRBV6-1,many,TRBJ1-1,.,CASSPPFRGGRAFF,TGTGCCAGCAGTCCCCCGTTTAGGGGGGGCAGGGCTTTCTTT
TRBV2,many,TRBJ2-5,.,CASSFLRSGTTETQYF,TGTGCCAGCAGTTTTCTACGTTCCGGGACAACGGAGACCCAGTACTTC
TRBV6-1,many,TRBJ1-5,TRBD1,CASRPGQSQPQHF,TGTGCCAGCAGACCGGGACAGAGTCAGCCCCAGCATTTT
TRBV28,many,TRBJ1-5,.,CASQARGNQPQHF,TGTGCCAGTCAAGCAAGAGGCAATCAGCCCCAGCATTTT
TRBV28,.,TRBJ2-2,TRBD2,CASSPVGKAGRIGELFF,TGTGCCAGCAGTCCCGTTGGAAAAGCGGGAAGGATCGGGGAGCTGTTTTTT
TRBV2,many,TRBJ2-7,.,CASSGSGRYEQYF,TGTGCCAGCAGCGGCTCGGGGCGATACGAGCAGTACTTC
TRBV28,few,TRBJ1-5,TRBD1,CASSFGDRDQPQHF,TGTGCCAGCAGTTTTGGGGACAGAGATCAGCCCCAGCATTTT
TRBV28,many,TRBJ1-2,.,CASRQVNYGYTF,TGTGCCAGCAGGCAGGTTAACTATGGCTACACCTTC
TRBV9,many,TRBJ2-3,.,CASSVGEGSQYF,TGTGCCAGCAGCGTAGGTGAGGGGTCGCAGTATTTT
TRBV29-1,.,TRBJ2-3,.,CSVQETTDTQYF,TGCAGCGTACAGGAGACCACAGATACGCAGTATTTT
TRBV12-3/TRBV12-4,.,TRBJ2-7,.,CASRISGTYEQYF,TGTGCCAGCAGGATTAGCGGTACTTACGAGCAGTACTTC
TRBV27,.,TRBJ1-6,TRBD1,CASSSTGANSPLHF,TGTGCCAGCAGTTCCACAGGGGCCAATTCACCCCTCCACTTT